This T cell receptor beta chain was observed in a study of blood T cell repertoires in COVID-19. Study summary: Some COVID-19 samples were acute and others convalescent; all came from the United States, Italy and Spain. PBMCs, B-cell-depleted T cells, or T cells provided the cDNA or gDNA that made up the material.

Original processing methods: Amplification from reference gene primers served as the basis for estimated nucleated cell counts. Only in-frame clones appear in the TCRdb table, and some are missing; sequencing was by immunoSEQ multiplex PCR. V, J and clone size are taken as reported in that table, and D and trimming were inferred from the DNA itself. The repertoire holds some 140,000 clones, with roughly 80% as singletons. The trim removed 5 bases at V and 4 bases at J, leaving 7 bases unmatched. CDR3 size: 15 residues. Germline V CDR1 and CDR2: SGHNT, YENEEA. The sequencing input was peripheral blood. The receptor was isolated from an elderly man with acute or convalescent COVID-19. This rearrangement joins TRBV11-3 to TRBJ2-1, with 8 bases matching TRBD1. CDR3 sequence (DNA): TGTGCCAGCAGCCCCAGGGGGACAGGATACAATGAGCAGTTCTTC. Translated, it gives CASSPRGTGYNEQFF.